This entry concerns a single T cell receptor (beta chain). Its target is unknown. Profiling relied on immunoSEQ multiplex PCR, and the TCRdb table lists in-frame clones only, not all of them. The sample contains 22,000 or so clones, 74% of which appear only once. This sample is part of a study of regulatory dendritic cells for organ transplantation. Notes on the study in general: Among resting subsets, memory CD8+ cells contained the most alloreactive clonotypes.

CD4+ or CD8+ T cells were sorted as naive CD45RA+ or memory CD45RO+. This receptor was identified in a human donor in good health. Sequencing was carried out using memory CD4+ T cells from blood. Subset specified: CD45RO+ memory T cells.

CDR3 nucleotide sequence: TGTGCCAGCAGCCTTAGGACATCTTACAATGAGCAGTTCTTC. Translated: CASSLRTSYNEQFF. The chain has TRBV7-8 and TRBJ2-1; D might be TRBD1 (5 bases). The V gene's germline CDR1 is SGHVS and CDR2 FQNEAQ. Trimming removed 5 bases from V and 4 bases from J, with 12 bases in between. CDR3 size: 14 residues. The full variable domain, completed using reference TRBV7-8 and TRBJ2-1, is GAGVSQSPRYKVAKRGQDVALRCDPISGHVSLFWYQQALGQGPEFLTYFQNEAQLDKSGLPSDRFFAERPEGSVSTLKIQRTQQEDSAVYLCASSLRTSYNEQFFGPGTRLTVL.